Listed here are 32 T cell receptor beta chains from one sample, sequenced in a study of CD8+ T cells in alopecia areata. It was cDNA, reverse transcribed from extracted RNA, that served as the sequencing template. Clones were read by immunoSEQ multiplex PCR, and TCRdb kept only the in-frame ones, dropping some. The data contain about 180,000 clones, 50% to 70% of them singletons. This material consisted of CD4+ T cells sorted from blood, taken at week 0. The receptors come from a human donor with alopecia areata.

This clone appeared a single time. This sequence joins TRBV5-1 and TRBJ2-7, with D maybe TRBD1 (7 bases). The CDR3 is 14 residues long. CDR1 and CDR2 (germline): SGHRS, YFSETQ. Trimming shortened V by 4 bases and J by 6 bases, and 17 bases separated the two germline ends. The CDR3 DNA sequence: TGCGCCAGCAGCCGCAGGGGGGACCTGGCCGAGCAGTACTTC. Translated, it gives CASSRRGDLAEQYF. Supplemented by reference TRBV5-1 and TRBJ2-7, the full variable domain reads KAGVTQTPRYLIKTRGQQVTLSCSPISGHRSVSWYQQTPGQGLQFLFEYFSETQRNKGNFPGRFSGRQFSNSRSEMNVSTLELGDSALYLCASSRRGDLAEQYFGPGTRLTVT.

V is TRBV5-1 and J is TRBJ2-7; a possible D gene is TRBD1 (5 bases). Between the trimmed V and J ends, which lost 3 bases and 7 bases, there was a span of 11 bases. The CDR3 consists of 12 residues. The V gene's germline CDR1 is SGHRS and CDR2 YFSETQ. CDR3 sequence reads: CASSYEGDEQYF. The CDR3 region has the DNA TGCGCCAGCAGCTATGAAGGGGATGAGCAGTACTTC.

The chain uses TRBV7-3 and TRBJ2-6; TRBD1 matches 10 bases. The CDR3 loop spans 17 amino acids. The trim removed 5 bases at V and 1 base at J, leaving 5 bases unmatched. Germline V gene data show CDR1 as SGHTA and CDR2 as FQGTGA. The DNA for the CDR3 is TGTGCCAGCAGCGTGACAGGGGGCGCTTCTGGGGCCAACGTCCTGACTTTC. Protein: CASSVTGGASGANVLTF.

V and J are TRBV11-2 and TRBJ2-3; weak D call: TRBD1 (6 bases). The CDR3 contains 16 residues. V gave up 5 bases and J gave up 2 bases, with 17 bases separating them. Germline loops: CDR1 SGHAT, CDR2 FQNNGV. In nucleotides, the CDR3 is TGTGCCAGCAGCCCGATTCCGGGACACAACACAGATACGCAGTATTTT. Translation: CASSPIPGHNTDTQYF.

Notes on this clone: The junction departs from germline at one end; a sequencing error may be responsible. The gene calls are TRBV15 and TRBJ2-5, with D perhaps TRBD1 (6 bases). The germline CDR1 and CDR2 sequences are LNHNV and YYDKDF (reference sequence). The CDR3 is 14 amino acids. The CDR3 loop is CATSRDRNQETQYF. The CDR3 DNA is TGTGCCACCAGCCGAGACAGGAACCAAGAGACCCAGTACTTC. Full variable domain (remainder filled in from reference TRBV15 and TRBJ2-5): DAMVIQNPRYQVTQFGKPVTLSCSQTLNHNVMYWYQQKSSQAPKLLFHYYDKDFNNEADTPDNFQSRRPNTSFCFLDIRSPGLGDTAMYLCATSRDRNQETQYFGPGTRLLVL.

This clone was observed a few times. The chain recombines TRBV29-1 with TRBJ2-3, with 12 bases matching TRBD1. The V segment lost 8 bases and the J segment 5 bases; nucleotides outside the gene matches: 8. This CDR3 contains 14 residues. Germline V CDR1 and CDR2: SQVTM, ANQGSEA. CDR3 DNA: TGCAGCACCCCGGGACAGGGGGCAGGAGATACGCAGTATTTT. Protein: CSTPGQGAGDTQYF.

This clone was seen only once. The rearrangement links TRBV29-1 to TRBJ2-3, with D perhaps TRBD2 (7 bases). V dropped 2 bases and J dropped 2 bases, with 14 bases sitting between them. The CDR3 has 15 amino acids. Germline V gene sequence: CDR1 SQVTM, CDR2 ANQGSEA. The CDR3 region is CSVELAGGHTDTQYF. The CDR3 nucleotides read TGCAGCGTTGAACTGGCCGGGGGGCACACAGATACGCAGTATTTT.

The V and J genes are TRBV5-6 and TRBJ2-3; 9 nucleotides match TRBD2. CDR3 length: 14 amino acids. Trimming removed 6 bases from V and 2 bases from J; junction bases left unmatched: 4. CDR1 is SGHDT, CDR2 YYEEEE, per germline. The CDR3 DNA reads TGTGCCAGCATCATAGCGGGGGACACAGATACGCAGTATTTT. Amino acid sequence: CASIIAGDTDTQYF.

The DNA of the CDR3 is TGTGCCAGTAGTCGTCGTGGGCCGGGCAATGAGCAGTTCTTC. Amino acid sequence: CASSRRGPGNEQFF. The J gene is TRBJ2-1, the V gene TRBV19; D unresolved. The CDR3 runs to 14 residues. Trimming stripped 5 bases from V and 6 bases from J, with 14 bases between. Germline V lookup: CDR1 LNHDA, CDR2 SQIVND (reference sequence).

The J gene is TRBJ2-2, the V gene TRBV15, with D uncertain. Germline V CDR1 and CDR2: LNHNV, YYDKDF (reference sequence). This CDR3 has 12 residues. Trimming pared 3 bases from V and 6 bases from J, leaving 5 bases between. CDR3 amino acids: CATSRASGELFF. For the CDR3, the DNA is TGTGCCACCAGCAGGGCCTCCGGGGAGCTGTTTTTT.

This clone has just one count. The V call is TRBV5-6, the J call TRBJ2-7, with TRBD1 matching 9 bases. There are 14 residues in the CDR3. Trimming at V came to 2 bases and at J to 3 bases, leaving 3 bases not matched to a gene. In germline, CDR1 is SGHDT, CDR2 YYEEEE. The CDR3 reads CASSLQGAGYEQYF. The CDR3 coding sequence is TGTGCCAGCAGCTTACAGGGGGCAGGCTACGAGCAGTACTTC. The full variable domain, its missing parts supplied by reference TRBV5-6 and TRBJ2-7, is DAGVTQSPTHLIKTRGQQVTLRCSPKSGHDTVSWYQQALGQGPQFIFQYYEEEERQRGNFPDRFSGHQFPNYSSELNVNALLLGDSALYLCASSLQGAGYEQYFGPGTRLTVT.

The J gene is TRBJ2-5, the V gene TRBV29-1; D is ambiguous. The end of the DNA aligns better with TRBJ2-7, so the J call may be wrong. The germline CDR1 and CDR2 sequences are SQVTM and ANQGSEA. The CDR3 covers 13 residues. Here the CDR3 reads CSVQGRYSYEQYF. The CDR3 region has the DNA TGCAGCGTCCAAGGACGGTACTCCTACGAGCAGTACTTC.

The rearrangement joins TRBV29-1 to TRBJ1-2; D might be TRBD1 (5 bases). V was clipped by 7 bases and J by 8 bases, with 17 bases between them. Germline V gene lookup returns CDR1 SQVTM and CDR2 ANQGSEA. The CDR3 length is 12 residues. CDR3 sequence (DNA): TGCAGCGCCACCATGGGGGGTAGCGGCTACACCTTC. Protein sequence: CSATMGGSGYTF.

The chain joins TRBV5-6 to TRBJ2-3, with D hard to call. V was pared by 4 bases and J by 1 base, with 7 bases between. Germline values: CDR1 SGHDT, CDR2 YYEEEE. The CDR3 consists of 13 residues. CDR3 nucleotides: TGTGCCAGCAGCGGGATCGGCACAGATACGCAGTATTTT. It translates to CASSGIGTDTQYF.

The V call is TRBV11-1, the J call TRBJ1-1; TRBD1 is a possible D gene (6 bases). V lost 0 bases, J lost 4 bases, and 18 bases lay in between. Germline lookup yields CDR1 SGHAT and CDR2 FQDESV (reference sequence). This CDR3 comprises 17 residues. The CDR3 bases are TGTGCCAGCAGCTTAGCTCCCCGGGGGCGATCAGGCACTGAAGCTTTCTTT. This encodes CASSLAPRGRSGTEAFF.

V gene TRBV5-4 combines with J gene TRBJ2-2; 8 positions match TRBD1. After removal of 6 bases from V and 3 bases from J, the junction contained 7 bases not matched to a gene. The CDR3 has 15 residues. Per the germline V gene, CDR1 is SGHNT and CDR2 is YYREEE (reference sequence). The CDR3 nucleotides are TGTGCCAGCACCCTGACAGGGGCGTACACCGGGGAGCTGTTTTTT. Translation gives CASTLTGAYTGELFF.

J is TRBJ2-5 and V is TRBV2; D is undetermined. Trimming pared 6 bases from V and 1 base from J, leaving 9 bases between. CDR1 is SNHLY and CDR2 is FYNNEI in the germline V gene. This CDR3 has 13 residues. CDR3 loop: CASSRSFQETQYF. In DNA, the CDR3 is TGTGCCAGCAGCCGCTCCTTCCAAGAGACCCAGTACTTC.

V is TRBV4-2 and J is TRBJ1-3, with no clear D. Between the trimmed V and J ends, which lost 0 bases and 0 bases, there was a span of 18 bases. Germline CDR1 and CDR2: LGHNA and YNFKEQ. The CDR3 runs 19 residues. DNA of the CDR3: TGTGCCAGCAGCCAAGAGACCACGAACCGACCGAACTCTGGAAACACCATATATTTT. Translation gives CASSQETTNRPNSGNTIYF.

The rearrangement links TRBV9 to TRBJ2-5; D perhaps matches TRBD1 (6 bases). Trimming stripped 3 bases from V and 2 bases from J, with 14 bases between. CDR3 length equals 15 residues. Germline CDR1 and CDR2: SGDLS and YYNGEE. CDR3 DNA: TGTGCCAGCAGCGGCCGGGACACCCTACAAGAGACCCAGTACTTC. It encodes CASSGRDTLQETQYF.

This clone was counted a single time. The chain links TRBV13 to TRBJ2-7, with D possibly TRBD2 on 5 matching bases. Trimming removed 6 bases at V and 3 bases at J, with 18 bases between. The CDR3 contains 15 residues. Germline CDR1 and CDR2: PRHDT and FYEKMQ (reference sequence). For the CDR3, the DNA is TGTGCCAGCAGTTCACAACCCGGGGATGGCTACGAGCAGTACTTC. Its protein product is CASSSQPGDGYEQYF.

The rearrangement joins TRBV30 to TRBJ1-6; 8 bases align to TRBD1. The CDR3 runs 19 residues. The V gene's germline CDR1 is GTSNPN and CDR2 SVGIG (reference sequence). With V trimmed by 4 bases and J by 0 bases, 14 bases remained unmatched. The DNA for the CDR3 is TGTGCCTGGATGAAACTCAGACAGGGGTTAAGCTCCTATAATTCACCCCTCCACTTT. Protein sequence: CAWMKLRQGLSSYNSPLHF.

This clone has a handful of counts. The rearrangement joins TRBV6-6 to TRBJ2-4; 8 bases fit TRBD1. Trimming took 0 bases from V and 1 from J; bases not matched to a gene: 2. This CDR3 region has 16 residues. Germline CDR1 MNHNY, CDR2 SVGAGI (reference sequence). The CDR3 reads CASSYSTGVAKNIQYF. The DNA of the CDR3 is TGTGCCAGCAGTTACTCGACAGGGGTTGCCAAAAACATTCAGTACTTC.

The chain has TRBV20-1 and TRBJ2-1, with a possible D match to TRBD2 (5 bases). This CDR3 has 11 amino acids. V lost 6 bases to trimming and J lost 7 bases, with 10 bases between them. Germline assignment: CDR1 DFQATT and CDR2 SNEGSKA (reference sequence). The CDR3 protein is CSAGILNEQFF. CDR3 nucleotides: TGCAGTGCCGGGATCTTGAATGAGCAGTTCTTC.

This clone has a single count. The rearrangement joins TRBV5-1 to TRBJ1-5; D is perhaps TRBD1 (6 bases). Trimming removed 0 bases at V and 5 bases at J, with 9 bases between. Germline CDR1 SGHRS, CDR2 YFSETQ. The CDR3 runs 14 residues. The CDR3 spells CASSLGGGDQPQHF. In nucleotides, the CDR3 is TGCGCCAGCAGCTTGGGAGGGGGGGATCAGCCCCAGCATTTT.

The CDR3 DNA reads as TGCAGCGTTGCCGGACAGCAGATTGAAGCTTTCTTT. This gives the protein CSVAGQQIEAFF. The chain couples TRBV29-1 to TRBJ1-1; tentatively, D is TRBD1 (6 bases). The CDR3 totals 12 residues. Trimming took 4 bases from V and 7 from J, leaving 13 bases between them. CDR1 and CDR2 from the germline V gene are SQVTM and ANQGSEA.

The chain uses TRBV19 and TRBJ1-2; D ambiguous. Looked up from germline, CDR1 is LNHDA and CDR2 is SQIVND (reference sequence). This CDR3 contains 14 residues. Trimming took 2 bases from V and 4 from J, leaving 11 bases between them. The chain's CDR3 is CASSIIGFPYGYTF. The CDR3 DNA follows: TGTGCCAGTAGTATAATTGGGTTTCCCTATGGCTACACCTTC.

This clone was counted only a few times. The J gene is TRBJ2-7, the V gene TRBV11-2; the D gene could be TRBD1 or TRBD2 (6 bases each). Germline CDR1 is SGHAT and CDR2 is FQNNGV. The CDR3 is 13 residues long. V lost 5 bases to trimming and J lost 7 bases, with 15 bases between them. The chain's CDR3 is CASSLPGAREQYF. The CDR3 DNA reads TGTGCCAGCAGCCTACCGGGGGCGCGAGAGCAGTACTTC.

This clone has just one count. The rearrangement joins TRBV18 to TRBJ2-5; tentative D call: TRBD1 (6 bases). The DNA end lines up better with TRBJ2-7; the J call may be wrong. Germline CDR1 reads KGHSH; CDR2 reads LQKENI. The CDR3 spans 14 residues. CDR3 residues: CASSPRSGTYEQYF. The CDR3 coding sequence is TGTGCCAGCTCACCACGGTCAGGGACATACGAGCAGTACTTC.

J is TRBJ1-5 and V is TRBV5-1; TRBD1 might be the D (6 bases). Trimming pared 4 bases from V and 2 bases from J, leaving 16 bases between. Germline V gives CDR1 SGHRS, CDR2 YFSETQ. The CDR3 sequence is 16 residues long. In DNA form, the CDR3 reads TGCGCCAGCAGCCCAACCGACAGGAAGGGCAATCAGCCCCAGCATTTT. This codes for CASSPTDRKGNQPQHF.

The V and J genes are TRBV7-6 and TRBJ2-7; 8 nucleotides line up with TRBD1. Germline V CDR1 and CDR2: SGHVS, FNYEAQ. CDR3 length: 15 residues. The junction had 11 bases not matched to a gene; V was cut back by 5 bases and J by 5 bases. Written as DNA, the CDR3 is TGTGCCAGCAGCCAAAGGACAGGGTATTTCAACGAGCAGTACTTC. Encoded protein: CASSQRTGYFNEQYF.

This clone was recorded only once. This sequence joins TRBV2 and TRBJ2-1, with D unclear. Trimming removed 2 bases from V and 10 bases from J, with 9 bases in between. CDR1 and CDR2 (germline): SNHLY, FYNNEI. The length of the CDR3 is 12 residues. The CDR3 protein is CASSESLGEQFF. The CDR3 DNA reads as TGTGCCAGCAGTGAAAGTTTAGGGGAGCAGTTCTTC.

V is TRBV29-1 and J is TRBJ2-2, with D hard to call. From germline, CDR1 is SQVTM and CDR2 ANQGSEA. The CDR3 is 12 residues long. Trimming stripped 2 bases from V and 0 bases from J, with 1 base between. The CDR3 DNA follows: TGCAGCGTTGAACCGAACACCGGGGAGCTGTTTTTT. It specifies CSVEPNTGELFF.